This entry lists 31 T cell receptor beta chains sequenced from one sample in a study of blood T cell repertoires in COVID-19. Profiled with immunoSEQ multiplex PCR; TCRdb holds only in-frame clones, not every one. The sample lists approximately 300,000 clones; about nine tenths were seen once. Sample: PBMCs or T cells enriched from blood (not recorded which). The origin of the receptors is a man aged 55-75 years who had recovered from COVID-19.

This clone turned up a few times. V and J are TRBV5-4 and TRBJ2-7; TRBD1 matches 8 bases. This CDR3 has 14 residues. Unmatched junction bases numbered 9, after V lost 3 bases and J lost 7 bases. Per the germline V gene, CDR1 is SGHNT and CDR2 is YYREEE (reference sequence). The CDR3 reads CASSSTQGAEEQYF. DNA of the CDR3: TGTGCCAGCAGCTCTACGCAGGGGGCGGAAGAGCAGTACTTC.

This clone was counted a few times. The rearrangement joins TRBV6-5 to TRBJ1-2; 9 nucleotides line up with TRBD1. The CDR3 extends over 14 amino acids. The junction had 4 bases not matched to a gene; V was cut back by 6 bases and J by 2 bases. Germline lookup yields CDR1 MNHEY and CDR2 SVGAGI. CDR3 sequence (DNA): TGTGCCAGCAGGGGGACAGGGTCAAACTATGGCTACACCTTC. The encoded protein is CASRGTGSNYGYTF.

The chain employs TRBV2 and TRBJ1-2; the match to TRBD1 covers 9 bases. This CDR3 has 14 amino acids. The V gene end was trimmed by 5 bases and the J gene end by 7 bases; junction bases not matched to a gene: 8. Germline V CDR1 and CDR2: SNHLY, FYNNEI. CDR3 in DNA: TGTGCCAGCAGTCAGGACAGGGGTATTCCTGGCTACACCTTC. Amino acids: CASSQDRGIPGYTF.

The CDR3 DNA reads TGTGCCAGCAGCCCCAACAGAGTGGCCGATGAAAAACTGTTTTTT. Residues: CASSPNRVADEKLFF. The chain joins TRBV2 to TRBJ1-4; no definite D call. V was shortened by 6 bases and J by 6 bases, with 17 bases between the two germline ends. This CDR3 comprises 15 residues. The V gene's germline CDR1 is SNHLY and CDR2 FYNNEI.

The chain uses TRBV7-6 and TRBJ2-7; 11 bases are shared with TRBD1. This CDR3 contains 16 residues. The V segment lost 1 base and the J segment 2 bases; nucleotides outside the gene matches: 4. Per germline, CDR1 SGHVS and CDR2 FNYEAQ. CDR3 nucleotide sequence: TGTGCCAGCAGCTTAGGCCCGGGACAGGGGGCCTACGAGCAGTACTTC. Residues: CASSLGPGQGAYEQYF. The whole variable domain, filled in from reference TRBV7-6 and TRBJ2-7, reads GAGVSQSPRYKVTKRGQDVALRCDPISGHVSLYWYRQALGQGPEFLTYFNYEAQQDKSGLPNDRFSAERPEGSISTLTIQRTEQRDSAMYRCASSLGPGQGAYEQYFGPGTRLTVT.

CDR3: CASNGGTFINSPLHF. The CDR3 region has the DNA TGTGCCAGCAACGGGGGGACGTTCATAAATTCACCCCTCCACTTT. The V gene is TRBV6-5, the J gene TRBJ1-6, with TRBD1 as a possible D gene (5 bases). The germline gives CDR1 MNHEY, CDR2 SVGAGI. The CDR3 has 15 amino acids. V lost 7 bases to trimming and J lost 7 bases, with 17 bases between them.

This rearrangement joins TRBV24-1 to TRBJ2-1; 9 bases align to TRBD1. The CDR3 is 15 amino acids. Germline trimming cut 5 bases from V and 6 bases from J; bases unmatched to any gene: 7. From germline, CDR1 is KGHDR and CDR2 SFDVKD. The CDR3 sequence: CATSGSGQGINEQFF. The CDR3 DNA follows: TGTGCCACCAGTGGAAGTGGACAGGGGATCAATGAGCAGTTCTTC.

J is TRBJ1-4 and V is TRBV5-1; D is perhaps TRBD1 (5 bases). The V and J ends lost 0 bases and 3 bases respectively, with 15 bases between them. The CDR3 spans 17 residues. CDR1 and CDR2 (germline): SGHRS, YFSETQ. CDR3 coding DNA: TGCGCCAGCAGCTTGGGTAGCAGGGTGAACCCTAATGAAAAACTGTTTTTT. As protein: CASSLGSRVNPNEKLFF. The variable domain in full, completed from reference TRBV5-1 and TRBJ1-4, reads KAGVTQTPRYLIKTRGQQVTLSCSPISGHRSVSWYQQTPGQGLQFLFEYFSETQRNKGNFPGRFSGRQFSNSRSEMNVSTLELGDSALYLCASSLGSRVNPNEKLFFGSGTQLSVL.

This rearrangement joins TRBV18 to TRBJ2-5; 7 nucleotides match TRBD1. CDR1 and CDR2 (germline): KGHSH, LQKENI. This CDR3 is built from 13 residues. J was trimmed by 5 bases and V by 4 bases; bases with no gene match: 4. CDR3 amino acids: CASSLGQRETQYF. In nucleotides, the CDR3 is TGTGCCAGCTCACTGGGACAGCGGGAGACCCAGTACTTC.

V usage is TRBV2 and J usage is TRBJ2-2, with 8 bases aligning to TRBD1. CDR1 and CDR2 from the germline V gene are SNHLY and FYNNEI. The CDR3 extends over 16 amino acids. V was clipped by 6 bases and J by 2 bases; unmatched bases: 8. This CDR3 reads CASRGGQGVNTGELFF. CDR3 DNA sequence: TGTGCCAGCAGAGGCGGACAGGGAGTCAACACCGGGGAGCTGTTTTTT.

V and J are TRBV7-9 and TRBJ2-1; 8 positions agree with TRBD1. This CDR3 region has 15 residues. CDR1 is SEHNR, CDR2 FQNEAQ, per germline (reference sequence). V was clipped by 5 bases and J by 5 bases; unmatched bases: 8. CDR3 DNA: TGTGCCAGCAGCCTAGACAGGGGTTGGGACAATGAGCAGTTCTTC. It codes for CASSLDRGWDNEQFF.

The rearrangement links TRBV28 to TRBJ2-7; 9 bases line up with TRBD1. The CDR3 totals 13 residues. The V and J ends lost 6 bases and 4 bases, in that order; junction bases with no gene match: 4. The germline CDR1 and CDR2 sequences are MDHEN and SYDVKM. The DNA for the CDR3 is TGTGCCAGCAGAACAGGGGGCGGATACGAGCAGTACTTC. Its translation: CASRTGGGYEQYF.

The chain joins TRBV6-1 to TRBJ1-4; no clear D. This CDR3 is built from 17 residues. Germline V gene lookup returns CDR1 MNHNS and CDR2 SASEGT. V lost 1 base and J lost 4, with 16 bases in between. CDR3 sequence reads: CASSEVGRLAFNEKLFF. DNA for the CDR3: TGTGCCAGCAGTGAAGTGGGCCGCCTCGCTTTTAATGAAAAACTGTTTTTT.

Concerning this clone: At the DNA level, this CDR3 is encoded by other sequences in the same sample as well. The CDR3 nucleotides are TGCGCCAGCAGCTTGGGACAGGGGAAGGATGGCTACACCTTC. Translated: CASSLGQGKDGYTF. The chain is built from TRBV5-1 and TRBJ1-2; TRBD1 matches at 8 bases. Germline V gene lookup returns CDR1 SGHRS and CDR2 YFSETQ. The CDR3 loop spans 14 amino acids. The V gene end was trimmed by 0 bases and the J gene end by 6 bases; junction bases not matched to a gene: 4.

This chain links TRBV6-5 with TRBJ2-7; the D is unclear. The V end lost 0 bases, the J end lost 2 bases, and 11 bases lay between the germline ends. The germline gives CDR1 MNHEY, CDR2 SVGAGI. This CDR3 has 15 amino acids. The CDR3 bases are TGTGCCAGCAGTTACTCGACGGCTAGTACCTACGAGCAGTACTTC. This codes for CASSYSTASTYEQYF.

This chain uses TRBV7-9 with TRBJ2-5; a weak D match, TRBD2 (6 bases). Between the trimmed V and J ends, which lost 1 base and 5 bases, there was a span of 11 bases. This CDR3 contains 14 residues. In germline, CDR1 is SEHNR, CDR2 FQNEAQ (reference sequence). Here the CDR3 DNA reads TGTGCCAGCAGCTTAGGTTGGGAGGTTGAGACCCAGTACTTC. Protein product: CASSLGWEVETQYF.

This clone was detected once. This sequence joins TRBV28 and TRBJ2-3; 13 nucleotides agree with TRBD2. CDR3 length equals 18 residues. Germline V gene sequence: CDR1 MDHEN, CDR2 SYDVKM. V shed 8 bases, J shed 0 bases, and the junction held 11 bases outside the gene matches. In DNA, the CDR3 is TGTGCCAGCGGAGGACTAGCGGGAGTCTACTCTAGCACAGATACGCAGTATTTT. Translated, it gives CASGGLAGVYSSTDTQYF.

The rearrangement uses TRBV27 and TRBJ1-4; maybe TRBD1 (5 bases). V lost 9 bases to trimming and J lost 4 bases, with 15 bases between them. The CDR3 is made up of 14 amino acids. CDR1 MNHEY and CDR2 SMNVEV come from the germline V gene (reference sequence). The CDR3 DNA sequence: TGTGCCAGTGGCGGGGGACCGATTAATGAAAAACTGTTTTTT. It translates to CASGGGPINEKLFF.

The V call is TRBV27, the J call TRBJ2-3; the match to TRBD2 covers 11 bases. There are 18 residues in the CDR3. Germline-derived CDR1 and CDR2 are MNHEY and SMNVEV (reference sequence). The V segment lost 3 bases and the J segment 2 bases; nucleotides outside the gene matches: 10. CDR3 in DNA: TGTGCCAGCAGTTTTCGGCTAGCGGGAGGCCCACACACAGATACGCAGTATTTT. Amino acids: CASSFRLAGGPHTDTQYF.

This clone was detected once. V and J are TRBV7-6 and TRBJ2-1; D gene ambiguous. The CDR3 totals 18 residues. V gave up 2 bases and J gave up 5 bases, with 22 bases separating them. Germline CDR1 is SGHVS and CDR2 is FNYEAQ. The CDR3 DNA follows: TGTGCCAGCAGCTTATTTAAAATTAGGAGTTTATCGCACAATGAGCAGTTCTTC. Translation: CASSLFKIRSLSHNEQFF. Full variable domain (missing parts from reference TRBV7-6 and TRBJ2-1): GAGVSQSPRYKVTKRGQDVALRCDPISGHVSLYWYRQALGQGPEFLTYFNYEAQQDKSGLPNDRFSAERPEGSISTLTIQRTEQRDSAMYRCASSLFKIRSLSHNEQFFGPGTRLTVL.

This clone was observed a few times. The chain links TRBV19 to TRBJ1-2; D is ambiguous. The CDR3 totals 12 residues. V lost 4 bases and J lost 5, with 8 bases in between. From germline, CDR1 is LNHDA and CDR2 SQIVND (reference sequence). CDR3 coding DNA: TGTGCCAGTAGTACCCGGTCGTATGGCTACACCTTC. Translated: CASSTRSYGYTF. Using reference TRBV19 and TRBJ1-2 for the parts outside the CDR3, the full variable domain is DGGITQSPKYLFRKEGQNVTLSCEQNLNHDAMYWYRQDPGQGLRLIYYSQIVNDFQKGDIAEGYSVSREKKESFPLTVTSAQKNPTAFYLCASSTRSYGYTFGSGTRLTVV.

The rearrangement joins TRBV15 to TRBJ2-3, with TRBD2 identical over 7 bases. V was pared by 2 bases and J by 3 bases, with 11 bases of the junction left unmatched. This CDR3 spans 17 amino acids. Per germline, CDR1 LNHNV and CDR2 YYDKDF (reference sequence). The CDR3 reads CATSRFPGLGRTDTQYF. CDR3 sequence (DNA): TGTGCCACCAGCAGATTTCCCGGACTAGGTCGGACAGATACGCAGTATTTT.

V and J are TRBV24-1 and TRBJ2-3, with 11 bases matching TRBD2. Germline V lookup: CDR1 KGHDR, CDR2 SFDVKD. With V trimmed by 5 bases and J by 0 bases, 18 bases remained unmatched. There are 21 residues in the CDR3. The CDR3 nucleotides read TGTGCCACCAGTGCCCAGATCGGGCCGAGGACTAGCGGGCAAAGCACAGATACGCAGTATTTT. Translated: CATSAQIGPRTSGQSTDTQYF.

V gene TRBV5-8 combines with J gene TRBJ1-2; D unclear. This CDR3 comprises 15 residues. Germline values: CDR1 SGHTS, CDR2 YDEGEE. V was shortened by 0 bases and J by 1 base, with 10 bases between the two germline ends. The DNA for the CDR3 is TGTGCCAGCAGCTTGGTCGGTGGAGGTAACTATGGCTACACCTTC. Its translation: CASSLVGGGNYGYTF.

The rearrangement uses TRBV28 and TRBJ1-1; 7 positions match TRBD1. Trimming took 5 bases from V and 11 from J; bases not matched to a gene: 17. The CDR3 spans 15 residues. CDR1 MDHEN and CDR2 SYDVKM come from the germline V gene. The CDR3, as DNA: TGTGCCAGCAGTCCCCCCCAGGGACAGCGAGTATTCGCTTTCTTT. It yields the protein CASSPPQGQRVFAFF.

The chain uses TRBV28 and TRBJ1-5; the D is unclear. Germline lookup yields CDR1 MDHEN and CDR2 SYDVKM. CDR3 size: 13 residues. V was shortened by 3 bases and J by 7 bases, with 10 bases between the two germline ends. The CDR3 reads CASSFPGWQPQHF. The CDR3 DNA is TGTGCCAGCAGTTTTCCGGGGTGGCAGCCCCAGCATTTT.

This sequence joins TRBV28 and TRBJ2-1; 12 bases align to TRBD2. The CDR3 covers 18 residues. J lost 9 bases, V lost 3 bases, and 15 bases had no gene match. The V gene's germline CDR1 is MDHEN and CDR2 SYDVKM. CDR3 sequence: CASSFASLAGGPRVEQFF. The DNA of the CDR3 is TGTGCCAGCAGTTTCGCCAGTCTAGCGGGAGGGCCAAGAGTTGAGCAGTTCTTC.

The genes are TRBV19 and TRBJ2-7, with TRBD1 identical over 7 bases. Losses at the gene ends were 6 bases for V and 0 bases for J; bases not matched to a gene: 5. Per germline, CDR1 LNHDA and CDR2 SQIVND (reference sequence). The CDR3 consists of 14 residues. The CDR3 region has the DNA TGTGCCAGTAGATCCTCAGGGGGCTCCTACGAGCAGTACTTC. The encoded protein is CASRSSGGSYEQYF.

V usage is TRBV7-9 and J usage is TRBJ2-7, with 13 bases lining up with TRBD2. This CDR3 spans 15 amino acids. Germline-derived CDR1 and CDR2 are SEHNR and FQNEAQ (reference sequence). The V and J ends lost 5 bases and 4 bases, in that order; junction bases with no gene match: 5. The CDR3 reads CASSTRTSGRYEQYF. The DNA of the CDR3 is TGTGCCAGCAGCACTCGGACTAGCGGGAGATACGAGCAGTACTTC.

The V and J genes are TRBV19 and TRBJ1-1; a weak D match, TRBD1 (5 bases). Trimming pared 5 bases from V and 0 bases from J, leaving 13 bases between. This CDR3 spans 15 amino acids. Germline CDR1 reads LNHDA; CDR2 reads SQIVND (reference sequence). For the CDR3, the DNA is TGTGCCAGTAGTTTTCCAGGGTTTTTGAACACTGAAGCTTTCTTT. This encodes CASSFPGFLNTEAFF.

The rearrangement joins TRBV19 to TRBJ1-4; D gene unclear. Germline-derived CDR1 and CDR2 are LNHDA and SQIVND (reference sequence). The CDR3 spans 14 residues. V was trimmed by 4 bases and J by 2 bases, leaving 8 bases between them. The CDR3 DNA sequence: TGTGCCAGTAGTAGGGCTGGGACTAATGAAAAACTGTTTTTT. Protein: CASSRAGTNEKLFF.